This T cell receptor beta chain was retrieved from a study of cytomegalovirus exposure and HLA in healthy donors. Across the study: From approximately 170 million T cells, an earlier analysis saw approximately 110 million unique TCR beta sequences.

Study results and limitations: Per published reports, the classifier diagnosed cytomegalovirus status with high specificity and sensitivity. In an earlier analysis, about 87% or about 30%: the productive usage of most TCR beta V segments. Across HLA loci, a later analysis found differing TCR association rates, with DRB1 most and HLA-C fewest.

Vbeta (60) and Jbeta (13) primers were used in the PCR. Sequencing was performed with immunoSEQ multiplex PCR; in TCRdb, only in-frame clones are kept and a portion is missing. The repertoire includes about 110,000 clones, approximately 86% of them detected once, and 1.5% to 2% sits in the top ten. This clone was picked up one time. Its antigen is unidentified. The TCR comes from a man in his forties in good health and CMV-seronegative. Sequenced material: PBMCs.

CDR3 sequence reads: CASSFAGSLSKNIQYF. In nucleotides, the CDR3 is TGTGCCAGCAGTTTCGCTGGTTCTCTATCCAAAAACATTCAGTACTTC. V and J are TRBV28 and TRBJ2-4, with no clear D. Germline V gene sequence: CDR1 MDHEN, CDR2 SYDVKM. Trimming removed 3 bases at V and 2 bases at J, with 14 bases between. This CDR3 spans 16 amino acids.